This note documents a single TCR beta chain sequence. This entry is derived from a study of OX40 agonist ivuxolimab in advanced cancers. In the study overall: Those enrolled were 82.7% male, with a mean age of about 66 years and ages from roughly 20 to 85.

Method: immunoSEQ multiplex PCR; TCRdb's copy keeps in-frame clones and lacks some. The top ten clones hold around 0.69% of a sample with under 85,000 clones, 90% of them seen once. The CDR3 has 14 residues. CDR1 LGHNA and CDR2 YSLEER come from the germline V gene. With V trimmed by 2 bases and J by 4 bases, 3 bases remained unmatched. The sequence came from an adult with an advanced solid tumor such as melanoma, head and neck, liver or kidney cancer. The sample in question was CD4+ or CD8+ T cells sorted from blood, obtained in a trial of the OX40 agonist ivuxolimab. V is TRBV4-3 and J is TRBJ2-5; 8 nucleotides agree with TRBD2. CDR3 nucleotide sequence: TGCGCCAGCAGCCAATATAGCGGGGCAGAGACCCAGTACTTC. Protein: CASSQYSGAETQYF.